This is a list of T cell receptor beta chains from one sample in a study of T cells in Graves' hyperthyroidism and ophthalmopathy. TCRdb reprocessed the multiplex PCR reads with MiXCR, giving one entry per CDR3 protein. Here the sample spans tens of thousands of distinct CDR3 sequences, under 55% being singletons. The sample taken for sequencing was blood. The receptors originated from a woman aged 25 to 45 with Graves' hyperthyroidism. Both conserved end residues are part of each CDR3. Clone size is given for some rows only: seen once, a few or many times, or a class if the clone is expanded.

j_call: TRBJ2-1; v_call: TRBV20-1; clone_size: NA; cdr3_aa: CSASKRDEQFF
j_call: TRBJ2-4; v_call: TRBV13; clone_size: NA; cdr3_aa: CASSPRQGNIQYF
j_call: TRBJ2-5; v_call: TRBV30; clone_size: NA; cdr3_aa: CACTLGVQETQYF
j_call: TRBJ1-4; v_call: TRBV12-3/TRBV12-4; clone_size: NA; cdr3_aa: CASSLAQREKLFF
j_call: TRBJ1-3; v_call: TRBV7-9; clone_size: many; cdr3_aa: CASSLMASSGNTIYF
j_call: TRBJ2-5; v_call: TRBV20-1; clone_size: NA; cdr3_aa: CRATTSGTQETQYF
j_call: TRBJ2-2; v_call: TRBV6-2/TRBV6-3; clone_size: many; cdr3_aa: CASRFSGKAGELFF
j_call: TRBJ2-5; v_call: TRBV12-3/TRBV12-4; clone_size: NA; cdr3_aa: CASSLIRETQYF
j_call: TRBJ1-5; v_call: TRBV6-1; clone_size: NA; cdr3_aa: CASSGQVGIQPQHF
j_call: TRBJ1-2; v_call: TRBV7-9; clone_size: once; cdr3_aa: CASSPLGWGYTF
j_call: TRBJ2-1; v_call: TRBV20-1; clone_size: many; cdr3_aa: CSLPAGEGGGNEQFF
j_call: TRBJ2-3; v_call: TRBV19; clone_size: many; cdr3_aa: CASTGQGPVTDTQYF
j_call: TRBJ2-1; v_call: TRBV12-3/TRBV12-4; clone_size: many; cdr3_aa: CASSQSTSGKHEQFF
j_call: TRBJ2-7; v_call: TRBV21-1; clone_size: many; cdr3_aa: CASSTRQGDREQYF
j_call: TRBJ1-4; v_call: TRBV7-6; clone_size: many; cdr3_aa: CASSLARAGGVGANEKLFF
j_call: TRBJ2-2; v_call: TRBV9; clone_size: NA; cdr3_aa: CAGSDNHRQDLNTGELFF
j_call: TRBJ1-5; v_call: TRBV6-1; clone_size: many; cdr3_aa: CASSDGTGKVPQHF
j_call: TRBJ2-3; v_call: TRBV20-1; clone_size: NA; cdr3_aa: CSARVGSGMQDTQYF
j_call: TRBJ1-5; v_call: TRBV20-1; clone_size: NA; cdr3_aa: CSATYQGGQYQPQHF